This is a list of T cell receptor beta chains from one sample in a study of patients and donors after allogeneic stem cell transplantation. MiXCR, applied by TCRdb to the RT-PCR reads, yields one record per CDR3 protein. The repertoire holds 200,000 to 250,000 distinct CDR3 sequences, with approximately 14% as singletons. The source material was blood, either unsorted or a sorted T cell fraction (not recorded which). Receptor source: a human donor who was either an allogeneic HSCT recipient or a stem cell or donor lymphocyte infusion donor (not recorded which). It is not recorded whose cells these are; they may come from a transplant donor. The CDR3 runs from the conserved cysteine through the conserved F or W. The order of the fields is V gene, CDR3 protein.

V: TRBV5-1; CDR3: CASSVGQGGGELFF
V: TRBV10-3; CDR3: CAISKTSGGDSGANVLTF
V: TRBV11-2; CDR3: CASSYVLQYF
V: TRBV6-2/TRBV6-3; CDR3: CASSFERRNQPQHF
V: TRBV5-6; CDR3: CASSRDGLNYGYTF
V: TRBV9; CDR3: CATQAGGTGTDTQYF
V: TRBV20-1; CDR3: CSATPLADRGIQYF
V: TRBV11-2; CDR3: CASSLFTGFNTEAFF
V: TRBV12-3/TRBV12-4; CDR3: CASSFPRNPGRGEAFF
V: TRBV7-6; CDR3: CASSLEGPGNTIYF
V: TRBV20-1; CDR3: CSASPAGKGTEAFF
V: TRBV11-3; CDR3: CASSFSGTENTEAFF
V: TRBV29-1; CDR3: CSVERGSGGPEDTQYF
V: TRBV4-2; CDR3: CASLGRRTGELFF